Following are 16 T cell receptor beta chains from one sample sequenced in a study of T cell responses to AZD1222 COVID-19 vaccine. Data came from immunoSEQ multiplex PCR; TCRdb stores just in-frame clones and leaves some out. The sample lists under 150,000 clones; more than 90% were seen once. This specimen was peripheral blood, taken on day 0 of AZD1222 vaccination. The source of these receptors is an adult in good health.

The rearrangement links TRBV5-1 to TRBJ1-4; D is unclear. This CDR3 contains 15 residues. Trimming shortened V by 3 bases and J by 8 bases, and 17 bases separated the two germline ends. The germline CDR1 and CDR2 sequences are SGHRS and YFSETQ. Written as DNA, the CDR3 is TGCGCCAGCAGCTCCGTCGGGTCTGCGGGGGAAAAACTGTTTTTT. This encodes CASSSVGSAGEKLFF.

This clone was seen once. The J gene is TRBJ2-7, the V gene TRBV20-1; 7 bases are a match to TRBD1. This CDR3 is built from 10 residues. CDR1 DFQATT and CDR2 SNEGSKA come from the germline V gene (reference sequence). V shed 1 base and J 11 bases; nucleotides not matched to a gene: 2. Here the CDR3 DNA reads TGCAGTGCTAGAGTTGACAGGGAGTACTTC. Translation gives CSARVDREYF.

The chain links TRBV6-1 to TRBJ1-1, with TRBD1 as a possible D gene (5 bases). This CDR3 contains 16 residues. The V end was cut by 4 bases, the J end by 5 bases, with 20 bases between. CDR1 is MNHNS, CDR2 SASEGT, per germline. CDR3 sequence reads: CASSAERGFAMTEAFF. DNA of the CDR3: TGTGCCAGCAGTGCTGAAAGGGGATTTGCAATGACTGAAGCTTTCTTT.

This clone has just one count. The chain carries TRBV27 and TRBJ2-7; 7 bases map to TRBD1. The CDR3 spans 14 residues. Germline CDR1 is MNHEY and CDR2 is SMNVEV (reference sequence). J was trimmed by 1 base and V by 3 bases; bases with no gene match: 3. CDR3 region: CASSFRTGSYEQYF. The CDR3 DNA reads as TGTGCCAGCAGTTTTAGGACAGGTTCCTACGAGCAGTACTTC.

The chain employs TRBV19 and TRBJ2-1; 9 bases agree with TRBD1. Germline loops: CDR1 LNHDA, CDR2 SQIVND (reference sequence). J was trimmed by 4 bases and V by 6 bases; bases with no gene match: 10. This CDR3 region has 16 residues. CDR3 in amino acids: CASSPSGTGTYNEQFF. The DNA of the CDR3 is TGTGCCAGTAGCCCCTCCGGGACAGGGACTTACAATGAGCAGTTCTTC. Complete variable domain (other parts from reference TRBV19 and TRBJ2-1): DGGITQSPKYLFRKEGQNVTLSCEQNLNHDAMYWYRQDPGQGLRLIYYSQIVNDFQKGDIAEGYSVSREKKESFPLTVTSAQKNPTAFYLCASSPSGTGTYNEQFFGPGTRLTVL.

This sequence joins TRBV12-2 and TRBJ2-7; TRBD1 reflects the table's D call only, with no check against the DNA. TRBV12-2 is classified as a pseudogene. The CDR3 consists of 15 residues. CDR3 residues: CASRLRGLPRSEQYF. CDR3 bases: TGTGCAAGTCGCTTAAGGGGCCTGCCTAGATCCGAGCAGTACTTC.

V is TRBV10-2 and J is TRBJ1-6, with unresolved D. The CDR3 extends over 17 amino acids. Germline lookup yields CDR1 WSHSY and CDR2 SAAADI. Trimming removed 1 base from V and 0 bases from J, with 10 bases in between. This CDR3 is CASSEWGGSSYNSPLHF. The CDR3 bases are TGCGCCAGCAGTGAGTGGGGAGGGAGCTCCTATAATTCACCCCTCCACTTT.

Ten or more counts support this clone. The rearrangement joins TRBV19 to TRBJ1-2; weak D call: TRBD1 (5 bases). V lost 8 bases to trimming and J lost 4 bases, with 14 bases between them. Germline V lookup: CDR1 LNHDA, CDR2 SQIVND (reference sequence). This CDR3 is 13 amino acids long. CDR3 sequence reads: CASGASPSYGYTF. The CDR3 DNA sequence: TGTGCCAGTGGGGCCTCCCCCTCCTATGGCTACACCTTC.

The J gene is TRBJ1-5, the V gene TRBV19; D gene ambiguous. The V and J ends lost 8 bases and 0 bases respectively, with 14 bases between them. The CDR3 contains 15 residues. CDR1 is LNHDA and CDR2 is SQIVND in the germline V gene (reference sequence). CDR3 DNA: TGTGCCAGTGGACTCGAGTCCTATAGCAATCAGCCCCAGCATTTT. Its protein is CASGLESYSNQPQHF.

This clone showed up just once. The chain has TRBV6-4 and TRBJ2-1, with D unclear. V lost 2 bases and J lost 1, with 9 bases in between. CDR1 is MRHNA, CDR2 SNTAGT, per germline. CDR3 length equals 15 residues. CDR3 nucleotides: TGTGCCAGCAGTGACCCGACCTCATCCTACAATGAGCAGTTCTTC. This encodes CASSDPTSSYNEQFF.

V gene TRBV18 combines with J gene TRBJ2-5; D gene unclear. Germline V CDR1 and CDR2: KGHSH, LQKENI. Trimming cost V 5 bases and J 3 bases, with 4 bases left between them. The CDR3 sequence is 11 residues long. The CDR3 DNA sequence: TGTGCCAGCTCATCCGAAGAGACCCAGTACTTC. As protein: CASSSEETQYF.

The chain employs TRBV7-6 and TRBJ1-6, with 7 bases aligning to TRBD1. V was pared by 5 bases and J by 14 bases, with 18 bases of the junction left unmatched. This CDR3 is built from 16 residues. Germline values: CDR1 SGHVS, CDR2 FNYEAQ. CDR3 region: CASSTHQTGIIGSLHF. CDR3 nucleotides: TGTGCCAGCAGCACTCACCAGACAGGGATTATAGGTTCCCTCCACTTT.

The J gene is TRBJ2-2, the V gene TRBV11-2; the D gene is possibly TRBD2 (6 bases). In germline, CDR1 is SGHAT, CDR2 FQNNGV. The CDR3 covers 15 residues. V was cut by 2 bases and J by 2 bases, with 9 bases left in between. CDR3 bases: TGTGCCAGCAGCTTATATGCGGGAAACACCGGGGAGCTGTTTTTT. This sequence encodes CASSLYAGNTGELFF.

The rearrangement links TRBV12-3 or TRBV12-4 to TRBJ1-1; a possible D gene is TRBD1 (6 bases). The CDR3 totals 13 residues. Trimming cost V 9 bases and J 11 bases, with 22 bases left between them. The CDR3 protein is CASGAGGLRSAFF. The CDR3 DNA is TGTGCCAGTGGGGCGGGGGGGCTGCGTTCGGCTTTCTTT.

The chain couples TRBV7-3 to TRBJ1-4, with 9 bases matching TRBD1. Germline values: CDR1 SGHTA, CDR2 FQGTGA. Trimming at V came to 2 bases and at J to 8 bases, leaving 6 bases not matched to a gene. The CDR3 length is 15 residues. The CDR3 DNA reads TGTGCCAGCAGCTTAGCCGGGACAGGGAAGGAAAAACTGTTTTTT. Encoded protein: CASSLAGTGKEKLFF.

This chain's CDR3 is CASSVGNAEAYGYTF. CDR3 coding DNA: TGTGCCAGTAGTGTCGGGAACGCCGAGGCCTATGGCTACACCTTC. The chain is built from TRBV19 and TRBJ1-2; D unresolved. Trimming removed 5 bases at V and 4 bases at J, with 17 bases between. The CDR3 spans 15 residues. The germline V gene has CDR1 LNHDA and CDR2 SQIVND (reference sequence).